This T cell receptor (beta chain) was found in a study of CD8 T cells in Susac syndrome. RNA amounts of roughly 0.45 to 1 ug underwent reverse transcription with random hexamers. An immunoSEQ multiplex PCR amplified TCR beta CDR3 over 54 Vbeta and 13 Jbeta. MiXCR, run by TCRdb on the immunoSEQ multiplex PCR reads, gives a single entry per CDR3 protein. The sample records 150,000 to 200,000 distinct CDR3 sequences, about 93% being singletons. The trim removed 4 bases at V and 8 bases at J, leaving 12 bases unmatched. The CDR3 has 15 amino acids. Germline V gene lookup returns CDR1 SQVTM and CDR2 ANQGSEA. This clonotype came up once. The controls were healthy donors who were matched for age and sex. The CD8+ and CD4+ T cells were negatively isolated, with the TEMRA cells enriched by FACS.

Source material: CD4+ T cells from PBMCs. The TCR comes from a human donor in good health. The chain links TRBV29-1 to TRBJ1-2; the match to TRBD1 covers 11 bases. CDR3 coding DNA: TGCAGCGTTGGTTGGACAGGGGGCGGGGGAGAGGGCTACACCTTC. It translates to CSVGWTGGGGEGYTF.